This TCR beta chain was recorded in a study of blood T cells in healthy people across ages. Study results and caveats: With unsorted PBMCs, a conclusive comparison of naive versus antigen-experienced cells was not possible.

The second PCR ran roughly 6 to 12 cycles with a sample-barcoded 5' primer and J-beta primers. The authors tagged each cDNA molecule using a template-switch adaptor with 12 random nucleotides. A single record per CDR3 protein comes from TCRdb applying MiXCR to the 5' RACE reads. Of about 690,000 distinct CDR3 sequences listed, around 41% are singletons. This clonotype has more than one count but fewer than ten. Antigen: not known. Caucasian individuals from Russia who were healthy and aged roughly 6 to 95 acted as donors. This CDR3 region has 15 residues. V was trimmed by 4 bases and J by 2 bases, leaving 11 bases between them. In germline, CDR1 is PRHDT, CDR2 FYEKMQ (reference sequence).

The V and J genes are TRBV13 and TRBJ2-2; D is undetermined. The TCR originated in an elderly man in good health. Sequencing used blood. The CDR3 spells CASSYTRPNTGELFF. CDR3 sequence (DNA): TGTGCCAGCAGCTATACGCGTCCTAACACCGGGGAGCTGTTTTTT.